Listed below are T cell receptor beta chains from one sample, sequenced in a study of T cell repertoires in aging, cancer and after chemotherapy. TCRdb reprocessed the multiplex PCR reads with MiXCR, giving one entry per CDR3 protein. The repertoire holds about 850 distinct CDR3 sequences, with approximately 25% as singletons. Sequencing used blood. These receptors all come from a human donor with a blood cancer. The conserved cysteine and the conserved F or W are not part of the CDR3 here.

V	length	CDR3
TRBV20-1	14	SAREPSGFPTDKQY
TRBV28	13	ASSLISGFNQPQH
TRBV30	13	AWSVFGTTGQPQH
TRBV12-3/TRBV12-4	12	ASSFWGSTDTQY
TRBV7-3	11	ASSSGGTDTQY
TRBV12-3/TRBV12-4	11	ASGQGPYNEQF
TRBV5-1	13	ASSLEGVGNQPQH
TRBV19	11	ASSPGGFETQY
TRBV6-1	11	ASSEVDNSPLH
TRBV11-3	11	ASSSFEDREQF
TRBV7-9	13	ASSLEGQGLYEKY
TRBV12-3/TRBV12-4	13	ASTLNWDSNQPQH
TRBV27	11	ASSPSAGTEAF
TRBV7-9	13	ASSRQGLRGNTIY
TRBV29-1	13	SVEGLAGTTDTQY
TRBV5-5	12	ASSLAPEATEAF
TRBV7-9	13	ASAFLVGGNTEAF
TRBV6-1	13	ASSLERSYQETQY
TRBV2	10	ASTDTSYEQY
TRBV6-1	11	ASSDRPNTEAF
TRBV12-3/TRBV12-4	11	ASRKNRATKAF